This TCR beta chain was recorded in a study of CXCR3-negative and CXCR3-positive naive CD8 T cells. With UMI labels, 5' RACE was used to prepare the TRB cDNA libraries. TCRdb re-called the 5' RACE reads and gives one entry per CDR3 protein, without DNA. There are 35,000 to 45,000 distinct CDR3 sequences in the sample, with 1.5% to 2% held by the top ten. Whole-study findings and limits: The study inferred TCR strength from TRB CDR3 properties and found comparable surface CD5 between naive subsets.

Turning to this clonotype: The target antigen is unknown.

The CDR3 has 15 amino acids. Germline CDR1 reads SEHNR; CDR2 reads FQNEAQ (reference sequence). This clonotype was sampled from a human donor in good health. Some clones in this sample may be carry-over from other donors' samples. Sequenced sample: naive CXCR3- CD8+ T cells from blood. Subset denoted: CD45RO-CCR7+CD27+CD95- naive CD8+ T cells lacking CXCR3 (TNR3-). The chain uses TRBV7-9 and TRBJ2-7; the TRBD1 assignment by TCRdb is unverifiable without DNA. The CDR3 loop reads CASSSRVGVSDEQYF.